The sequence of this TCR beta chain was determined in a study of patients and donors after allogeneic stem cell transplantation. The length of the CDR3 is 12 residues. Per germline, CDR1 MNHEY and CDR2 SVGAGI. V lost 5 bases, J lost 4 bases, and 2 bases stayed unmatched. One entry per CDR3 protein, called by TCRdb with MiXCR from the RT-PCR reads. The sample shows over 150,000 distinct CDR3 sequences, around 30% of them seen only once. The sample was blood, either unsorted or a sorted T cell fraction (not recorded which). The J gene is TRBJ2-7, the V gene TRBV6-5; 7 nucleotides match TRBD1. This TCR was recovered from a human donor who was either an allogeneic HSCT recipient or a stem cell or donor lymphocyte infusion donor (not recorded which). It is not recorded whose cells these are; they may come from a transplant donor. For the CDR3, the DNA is TGTGCCAGCAGTCAGGGGGTATACGAGCAGTACTTC. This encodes CASSQGVYEQYF.